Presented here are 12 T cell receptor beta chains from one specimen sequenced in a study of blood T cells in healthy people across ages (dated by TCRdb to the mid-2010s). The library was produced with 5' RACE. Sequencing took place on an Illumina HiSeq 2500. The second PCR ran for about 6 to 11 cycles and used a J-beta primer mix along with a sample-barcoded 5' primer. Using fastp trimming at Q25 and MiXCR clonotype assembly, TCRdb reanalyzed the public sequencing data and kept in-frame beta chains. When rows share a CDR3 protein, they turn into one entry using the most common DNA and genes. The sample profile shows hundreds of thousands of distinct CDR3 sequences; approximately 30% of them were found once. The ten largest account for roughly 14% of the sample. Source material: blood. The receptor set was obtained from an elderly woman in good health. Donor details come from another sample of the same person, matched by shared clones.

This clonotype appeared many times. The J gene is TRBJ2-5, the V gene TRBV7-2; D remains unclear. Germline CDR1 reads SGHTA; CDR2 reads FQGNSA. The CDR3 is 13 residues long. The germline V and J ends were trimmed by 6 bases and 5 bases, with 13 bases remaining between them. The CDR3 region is CASRGRNTETQYF. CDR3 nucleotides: TGTGCCAGCAGGGGCCGGAACACGGAGACCCAGTACTTC.

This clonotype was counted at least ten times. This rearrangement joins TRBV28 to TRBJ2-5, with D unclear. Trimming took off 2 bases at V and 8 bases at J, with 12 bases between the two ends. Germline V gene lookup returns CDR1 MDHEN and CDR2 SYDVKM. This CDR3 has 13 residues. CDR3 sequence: CASSLQSPGTQYF. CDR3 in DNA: TGTGCCAGCAGTTTACAGTCCCCGGGTACCCAGTACTTC.

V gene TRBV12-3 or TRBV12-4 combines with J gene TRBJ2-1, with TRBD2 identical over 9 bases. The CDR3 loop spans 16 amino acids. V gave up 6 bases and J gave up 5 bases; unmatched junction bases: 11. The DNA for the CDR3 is TGTGCCAGCAGCCAGGTCAGCGGGGGGTCCAACAATGAGCAGTTCTTC. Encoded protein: CASSQVSGGSNNEQFF.

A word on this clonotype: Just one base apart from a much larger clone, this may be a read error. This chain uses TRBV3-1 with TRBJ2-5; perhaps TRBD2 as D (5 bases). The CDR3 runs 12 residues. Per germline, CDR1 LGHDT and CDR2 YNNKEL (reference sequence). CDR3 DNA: TGTACCAGCAGCCAGGTTCCGTGGGAGCAGTACTTC. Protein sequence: CTSSQVPWEQYF.

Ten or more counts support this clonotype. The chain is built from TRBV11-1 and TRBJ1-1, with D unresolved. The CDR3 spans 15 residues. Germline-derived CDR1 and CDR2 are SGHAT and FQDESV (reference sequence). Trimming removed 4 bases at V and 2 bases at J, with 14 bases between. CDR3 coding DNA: TGTGCCAGCAGCTCACGGACCGGATTTAACACTGAAGCTTTCTTT. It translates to CASSSRTGFNTEAFF.

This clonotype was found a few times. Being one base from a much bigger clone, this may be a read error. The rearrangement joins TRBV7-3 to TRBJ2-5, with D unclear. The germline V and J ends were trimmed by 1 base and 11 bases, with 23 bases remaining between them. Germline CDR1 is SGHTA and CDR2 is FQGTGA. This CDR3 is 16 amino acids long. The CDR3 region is CASSLKATSGSAEQYF. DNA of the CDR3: TGTGCCAGCAGCTTAAAGGCAACTTCAGGTTCCGCTGAGCAGTACTTC.

The CDR3 DNA reads TGTGCCAGCAGCCAAAGCCCTGGGACGAACTATGGCTACACCTTC. This gives the protein CASSQSPGTNYGYTF. This rearrangement joins TRBV7-9 to TRBJ1-2; weak D call: TRBD1 (5 bases). Germline V CDR1 and CDR2: SEHNR, FQNEAQ (reference sequence). V lost 5 bases, J lost 2 bases, and 15 bases lay in between. The CDR3 loop spans 15 amino acids.

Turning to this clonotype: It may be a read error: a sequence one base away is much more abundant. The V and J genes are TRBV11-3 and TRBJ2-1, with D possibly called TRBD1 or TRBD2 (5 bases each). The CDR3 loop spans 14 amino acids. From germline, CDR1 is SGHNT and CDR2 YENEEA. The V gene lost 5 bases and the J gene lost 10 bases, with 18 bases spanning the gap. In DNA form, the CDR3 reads TGTGCCAGCAGCCCCTTGAGAGGGGACGGGGAGCAGTTCTTC. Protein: CASSPLRGDGEQFF.

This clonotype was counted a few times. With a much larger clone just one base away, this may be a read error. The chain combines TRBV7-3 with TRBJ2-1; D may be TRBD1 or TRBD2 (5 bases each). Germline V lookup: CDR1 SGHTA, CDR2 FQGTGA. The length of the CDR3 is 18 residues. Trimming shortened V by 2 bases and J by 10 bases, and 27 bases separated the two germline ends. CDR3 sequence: CASSLVTGHLPSFYEQFF. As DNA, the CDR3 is TGTGCCAGCAGCTTAGTAACGGGGCACCTACCCAGTTTCTACGAGCAGTTCTTC.

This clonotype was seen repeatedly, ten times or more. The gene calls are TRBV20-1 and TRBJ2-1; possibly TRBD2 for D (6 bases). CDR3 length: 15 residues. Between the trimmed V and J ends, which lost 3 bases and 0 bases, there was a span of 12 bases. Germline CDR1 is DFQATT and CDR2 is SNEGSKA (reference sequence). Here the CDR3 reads CSARPSGLSYNEQFF. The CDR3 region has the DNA TGCAGTGCTAGGCCGAGCGGGCTCTCCTACAATGAGCAGTTCTTC.

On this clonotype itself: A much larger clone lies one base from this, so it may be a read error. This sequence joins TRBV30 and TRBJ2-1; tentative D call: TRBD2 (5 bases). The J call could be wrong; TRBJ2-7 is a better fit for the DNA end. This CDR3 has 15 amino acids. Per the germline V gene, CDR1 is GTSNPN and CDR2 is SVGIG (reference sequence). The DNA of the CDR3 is TGTGCCTGGACTAGCCCCACGGGCTCCTACAATGAGCAGTACTTC. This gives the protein CAWTSPTGSYNEQYF.

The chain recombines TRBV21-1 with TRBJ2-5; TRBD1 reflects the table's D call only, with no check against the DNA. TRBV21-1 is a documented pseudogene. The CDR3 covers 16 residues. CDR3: CASSNLETGDQETQYF. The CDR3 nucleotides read TGTGCCAGCAGCAACCTGGAGACAGGGGATCAAGAGACCCAGTACTTC.